The source of this TCR beta chain is a study of early T cells in non-severe SARS-CoV-2 infection. Study overall: Chains stayed unpaired after sequencing of bulk RNA from unsorted whole blood.

This clonotype was observed at least ten times. Its antigen is not identified. The CDR3 consists of 14 residues. CDR1 and CDR2 from the germline V gene are SGHKS and YYEKEE (reference sequence). V gave up 0 bases and J gave up 0 bases, with 5 bases separating them. Notes on the study in general: Anti-spike CD8 specificities were favored by VDJdb matching, whose results missed private and CD4 specificities.

In the library, individual cDNA molecules carried attached unique molecular identifiers. Each CDR3 protein is one row after TCRdb ran MiXCR on the 5' RACE reads. The data contain under 50,000 distinct CDR3 sequences, 4.5% to 7% of them seen just once; the ten biggest clones take up roughly 4.5%. Source material: whole blood. V and J are TRBV5-5 and TRBJ2-3; D unclear. This sequence originates from an adult who was a healthcare worker with PCR-confirmed SARS-CoV-2 infection or an uninfected control (not recorded which). In DNA, the CDR3 is TGTGCCAGCAGCTTGGGTCGGAGCACAGATACGCAGTATTTT. As protein: CASSLGRSTDTQYF.